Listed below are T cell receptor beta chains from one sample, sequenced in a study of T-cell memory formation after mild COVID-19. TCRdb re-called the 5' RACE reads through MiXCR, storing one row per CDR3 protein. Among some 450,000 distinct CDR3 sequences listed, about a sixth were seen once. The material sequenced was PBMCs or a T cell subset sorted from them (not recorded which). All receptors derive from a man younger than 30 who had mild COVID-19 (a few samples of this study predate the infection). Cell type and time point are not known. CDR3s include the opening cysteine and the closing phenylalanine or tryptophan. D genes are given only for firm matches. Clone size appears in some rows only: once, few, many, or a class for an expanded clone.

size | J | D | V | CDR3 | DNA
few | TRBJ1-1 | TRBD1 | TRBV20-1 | CSAANSGGNTEAFF | TGCAGTGCCGCCAACTCAGGGGGCAACACTGAAGCTTTCTTT
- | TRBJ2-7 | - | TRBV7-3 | CASSPFPGQSEREQYF | TGTGCCAGCAGCCCTTTCCCCGGACAGTCCGAACGCGAGCAGTACTTC
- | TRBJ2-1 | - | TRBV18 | CASSPTTDEQFF | TGTGCCAGCTCACCTACGACAGACGAGCAGTTCTTC
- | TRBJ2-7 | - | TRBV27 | CASSPTVSVTYEQYF | TGTGCCAGCAGTCCCACCGTTTCAGTAACCTACGAGCAGTACTTC
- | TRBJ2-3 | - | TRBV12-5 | CASGLGRADTQYF | TGTGCTAGTGGTTTGGGGAGGGCCGATACGCAGTATTTT
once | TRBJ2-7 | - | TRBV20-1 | CSAITVGAHSYEQYF | TGCAGTGCTATAACCGTCGGGGCCCACTCCTACGAGCAGTACTTC
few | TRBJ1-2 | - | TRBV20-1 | CSIYEEYGYTF | TGCAGTATATACGAGGAATATGGCTACACCTTC
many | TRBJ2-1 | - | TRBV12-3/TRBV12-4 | CASSLIGSEQFF | TGTGCCAGCAGTTTAATTGGCAGTGAGCAGTTCTTC
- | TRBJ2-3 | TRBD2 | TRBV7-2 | CASSHTPVGTSYISSTDTQYF | TGTGCCAGCAGCCACACCCCGGTTGGGACTAGCTATATATCTAGCACAGATACGCAGTATTTT
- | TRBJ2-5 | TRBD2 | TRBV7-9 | CASSPTAGPQETQYF | TGTGCCAGCAGCCCGACAGCGGGGCCTCAAGAGACCCAGTACTTC
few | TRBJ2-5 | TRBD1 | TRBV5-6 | CASSLGLSDRGETQYF | TGTGCCAGCAGCTTGGGATTATCGGACAGGGGAGAGACCCAGTACTTC
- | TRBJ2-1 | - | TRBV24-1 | CATSDWRSAVGNEQFF | TGTGCCACCAGTGATTGGAGGTCGGCAGTAGGAAATGAGCAGTTCTTC
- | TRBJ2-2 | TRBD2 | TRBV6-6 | CASRSLEGLAGNTGELFF | TGTGCCAGCAGATCCCTCGAGGGTTTAGCGGGGAACACCGGGGAGCTGTTTTTT
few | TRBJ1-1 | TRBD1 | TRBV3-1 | CASSLWDSGFTEAFF | TGTGCCAGCAGCTTATGGGACAGCGGGTTTACTGAAGCTTTCTTT
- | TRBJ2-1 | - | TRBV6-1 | CASSEEGGWAYNEQFF | TGTGCCAGCAGTGAAGAAGGAGGGTGGGCCTACAATGAGCAGTTCTTC
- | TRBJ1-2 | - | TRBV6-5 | CASSQTVYYGYTF | TGTGCCAGCAGCCAGACCGTATATTATGGCTACACCTTC
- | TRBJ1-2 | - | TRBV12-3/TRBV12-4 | CASSFSKINYGYTF | TGTGCCAGCAGTTTTAGCAAAATAAACTATGGCTACACCTTC
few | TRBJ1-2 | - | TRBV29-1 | CSVAATLRHGYTF | TGCAGCGTTGCGGCCACGCTTCGTCATGGCTACACCTTC
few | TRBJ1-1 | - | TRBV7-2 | CASSKTANTEAFF | TGTGCCAGCAGCAAGACAGCGAACACTGAAGCTTTCTTT
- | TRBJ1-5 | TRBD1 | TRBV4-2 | CASRKGTGGGDQPQHF | TGTGCCAGCAGAAAGGGGACAGGGGGTGGGGATCAGCCCCAGCATTTT
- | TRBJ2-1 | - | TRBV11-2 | CASSLDPIGAGGRNEQFF | TGTGCCAGCAGCTTAGATCCGATTGGGGCAGGGGGGAGGAATGAGCAGTTCTTC
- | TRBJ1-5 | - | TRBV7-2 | CASSLFPSNQPQHF | TGTGCCAGCAGCTTATTCCCGAGCAATCAGCCCCAGCATTTT
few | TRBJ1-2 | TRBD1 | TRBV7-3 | CASSRRGRPNPNSHGYTF | TGTGCCAGCAGCCGCAGGGGGCGGCCAAACCCGAATTCGCATGGCTACACCTTC
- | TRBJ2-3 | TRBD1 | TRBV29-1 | CSITRGGQGDTSTDTQYF | TGCAGCATCACGAGGGGTGGACAGGGAGACACTAGCACAGATACGCAGTATTTT
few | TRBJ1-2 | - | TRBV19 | CASTIGVHGYTF | TGTGCCAGTACCATCGGGGTGCATGGCTACACCTTC
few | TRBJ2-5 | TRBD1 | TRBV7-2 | CASSTRTGPQYF | TGTGCCAGCAGCACAAGGACAGGGCCGCAGTACTTC
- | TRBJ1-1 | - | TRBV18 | CASSSRVEDTEAFF | TGTGCCAGCTCATCCAGGGTGGAAGACACTGAAGCTTTCTTT
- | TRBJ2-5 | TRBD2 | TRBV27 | CASSPYAPGLAIREETQYF | TGTGCCAGCAGTCCCTATGCTCCGGGACTAGCCATACGGGAAGAGACCCAGTACTTC
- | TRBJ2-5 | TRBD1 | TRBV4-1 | CASSQVLQGAEETQYF | TGCGCCAGCAGCCAAGTCCTACAGGGGGCGGAGGAGACCCAGTACTTC
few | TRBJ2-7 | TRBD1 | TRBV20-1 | CSARDRTGRDYEQYF | TGCAGTGCTAGAGATAGGACAGGGAGAGACTACGAGCAGTACTTC
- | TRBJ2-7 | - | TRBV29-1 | CSVFGGTSSYEQYF | TGCAGCGTTTTCGGAGGCACCAGCTCCTACGAGCAGTACTTC
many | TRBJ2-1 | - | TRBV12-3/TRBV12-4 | CASSFGDEQFF | TGTGCCAGCAGTTTCGGAGATGAGCAGTTCTTC
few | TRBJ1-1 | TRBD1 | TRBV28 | CASSLFAGGGNTEAFF | TGTGCCAGCAGTTTGTTCGCAGGGGGAGGGAACACTGAAGCTTTCTTT
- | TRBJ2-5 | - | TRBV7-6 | CASSLEGRGRQETQYF | TGTGCCAGCAGCTTAGAAGGGCGGGGGCGTCAAGAGACCCAGTACTTC
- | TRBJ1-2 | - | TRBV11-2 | CASSLVDNHGYTF | TGTGCCAGCAGCTTAGTAGACAACCATGGCTACACCTTC
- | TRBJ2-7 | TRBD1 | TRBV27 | CASSAMGQTYEQYF | TGTGCCAGCAGTGCGATGGGACAGACTTACGAGCAGTACTTC
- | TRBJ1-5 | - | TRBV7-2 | CASSPSGGGVKEPQHF | TGTGCCAGCAGCCCTTCGGGGGGCGGGGTGAAAGAGCCCCAGCATTTT
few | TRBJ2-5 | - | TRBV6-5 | CASSYNADVGETQYF | TGTGCCAGCAGTTACAATGCCGACGTCGGCGAGACCCAGTACTTC
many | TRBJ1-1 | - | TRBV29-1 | CSVTVMNTEAFF | TGCAGCGTTACTGTAATGAACACTGAAGCTTTCTTT
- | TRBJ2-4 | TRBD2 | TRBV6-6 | CASSYSYRGDGNIQYF | TGTGCCAGCAGTTACTCCTACCGGGGGGACGGAAACATTCAGTACTTC
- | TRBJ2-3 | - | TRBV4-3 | CASSLIHGDSDTQYF | TGCGCCAGCAGCCTTATCCATGGGGACTCAGATACGCAGTATTTT
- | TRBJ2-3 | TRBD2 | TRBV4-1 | CASSQLRGRLAGRTDTQYF | TGCGCCAGCAGCCAACTCCGGGGGAGACTAGCGGGGCGCACAGATACGCAGTATTTT
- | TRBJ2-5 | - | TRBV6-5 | CASSFRTGRETQYF | TGTGCCAGCAGTTTCCGGACCGGTCGGGAGACCCAGTACTTC
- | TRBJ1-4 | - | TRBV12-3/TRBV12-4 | CASSLGGTNEKLFF | TGTGCCAGCAGTTTAGGGGGGACGAATGAAAAACTGTTTTTT
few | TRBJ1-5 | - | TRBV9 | CASSGSPGGNQPQHF | TGTGCCAGCAGCGGGAGCCCCGGGGGCAATCAGCCCCAGCATTTT
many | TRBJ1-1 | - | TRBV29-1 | CSVEVGGMNTEAFF | TGCAGCGTTGAAGTCGGGGGCATGAACACTGAAGCTTTCTTT
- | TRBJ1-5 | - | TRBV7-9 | CASSVGPGMGQPQHF | TGTGCCAGCAGCGTAGGACCAGGGATGGGCCAGCCCCAGCATTTT
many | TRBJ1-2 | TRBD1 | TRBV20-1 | CSAPTFDRAYGYTF | TGCAGTGCACCGACCTTTGACAGGGCCTATGGCTACACCTTC
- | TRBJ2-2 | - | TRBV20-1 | CSARGGFTGELFF | TGCAGTGCTAGAGGGGGCTTCACCGGGGAGCTGTTTTTT
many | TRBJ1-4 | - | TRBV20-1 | CSARGWGSDEKLFF | TGCAGTGCTAGAGGGTGGGGGTCCGATGAAAAACTGTTTTTT
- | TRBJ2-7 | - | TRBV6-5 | CASSSGLLRYEQYF | TGTGCCAGCAGTTCGGGACTCCTCCGCTACGAGCAGTACTTC
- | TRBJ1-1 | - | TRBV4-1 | CASSHLTADTEAFF | TGCGCCAGCAGCCATCTGACAGCGGACACTGAAGCTTTCTTT
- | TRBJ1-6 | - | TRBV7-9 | CASSKGGNSPLHF | TGTGCCAGCAGCAAGGGGGGTAATTCACCCCTCCACTTT
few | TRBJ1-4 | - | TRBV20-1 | CSANIPMGGEKLFF | TGCAGTGCTAATATTCCCATGGGAGGGGAAAAACTGTTTTTT
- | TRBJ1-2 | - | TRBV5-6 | CASSLTWENYGYTF | TGTGCCAGCAGCCTGACTTGGGAGAACTATGGCTACACCTTC
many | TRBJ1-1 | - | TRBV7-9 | CASSLGGRTEAFF | TGTGCCAGCAGCTTAGGGGGGAGGACTGAAGCTTTCTTT
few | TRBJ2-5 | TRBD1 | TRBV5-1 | CASSLTGGQETQYF | TGCGCCAGCAGTCTGACAGGGGGTCAAGAGACCCAGTACTTC
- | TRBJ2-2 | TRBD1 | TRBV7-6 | CACSGQGAAGELFF | TGTGCTTGCAGTGGACAGGGGGCTGCCGGGGAGCTGTTTTTT
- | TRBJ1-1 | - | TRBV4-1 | CASSQGERGTRAFF | TGCGCCAGCAGCCAGGGGGAGAGGGGGACTCGGGCTTTCTTT
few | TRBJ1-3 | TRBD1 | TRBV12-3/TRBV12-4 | CASSSDPDRGPGNTIYF | TGTGCCAGCAGTTCAGACCCGGACAGGGGGCCCGGAAACACCATATATTTT